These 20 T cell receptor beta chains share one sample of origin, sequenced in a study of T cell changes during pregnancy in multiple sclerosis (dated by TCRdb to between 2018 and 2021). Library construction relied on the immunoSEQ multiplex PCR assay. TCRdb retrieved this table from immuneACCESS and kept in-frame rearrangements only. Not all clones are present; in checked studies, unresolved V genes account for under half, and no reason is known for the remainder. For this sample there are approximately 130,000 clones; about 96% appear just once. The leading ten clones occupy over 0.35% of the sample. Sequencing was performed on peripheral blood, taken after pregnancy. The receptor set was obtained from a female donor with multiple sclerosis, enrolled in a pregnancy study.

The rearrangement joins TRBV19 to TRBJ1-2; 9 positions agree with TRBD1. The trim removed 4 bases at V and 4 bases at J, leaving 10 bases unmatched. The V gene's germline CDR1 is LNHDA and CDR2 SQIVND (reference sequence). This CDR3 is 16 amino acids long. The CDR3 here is CASSNTGGNRGYGYTF. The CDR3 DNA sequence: TGTGCCAGTAGTAACACAGGGGGCAATCGGGGCTATGGCTACACCTTC.

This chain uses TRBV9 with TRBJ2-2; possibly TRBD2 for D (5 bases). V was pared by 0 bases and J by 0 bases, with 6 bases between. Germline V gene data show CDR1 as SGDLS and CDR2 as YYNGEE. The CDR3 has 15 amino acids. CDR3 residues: CASSVALANTGELFF. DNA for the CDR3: TGTGCCAGCAGCGTAGCACTAGCGAACACCGGGGAGCTGTTTTTT.

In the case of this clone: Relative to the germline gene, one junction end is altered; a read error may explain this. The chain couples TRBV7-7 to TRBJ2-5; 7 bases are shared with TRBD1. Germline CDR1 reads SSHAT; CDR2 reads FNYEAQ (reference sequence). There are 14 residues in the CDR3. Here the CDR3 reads CASSPSGQQETQYF. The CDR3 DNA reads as TGTGCTAGCAGCCCGTCGGGACAGCAAGAGACCCAGTACTTC.

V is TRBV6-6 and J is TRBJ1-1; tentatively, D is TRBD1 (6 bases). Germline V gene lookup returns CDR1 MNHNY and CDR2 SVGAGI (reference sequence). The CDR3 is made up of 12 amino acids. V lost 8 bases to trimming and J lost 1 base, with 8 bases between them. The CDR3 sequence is CASGRGNTEAFF. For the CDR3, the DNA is TGTGCCAGCGGCAGGGGGAACACTGAAGCTTTCTTT.

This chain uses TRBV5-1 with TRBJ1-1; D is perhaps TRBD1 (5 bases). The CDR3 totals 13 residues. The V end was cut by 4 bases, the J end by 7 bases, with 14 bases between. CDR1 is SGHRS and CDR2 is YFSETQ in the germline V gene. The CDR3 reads CASSQRPGDEAFF. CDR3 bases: TGCGCCAGCAGCCAGAGGCCGGGGGATGAAGCTTTCTTT.

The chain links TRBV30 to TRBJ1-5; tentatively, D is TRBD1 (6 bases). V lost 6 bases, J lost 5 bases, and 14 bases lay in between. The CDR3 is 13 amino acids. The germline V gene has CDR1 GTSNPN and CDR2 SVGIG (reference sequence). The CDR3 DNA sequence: TGTGCCTGCGCCACAGGGTTAGATCAGCCCCAGCATTTT. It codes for CACATGLDQPQHF.

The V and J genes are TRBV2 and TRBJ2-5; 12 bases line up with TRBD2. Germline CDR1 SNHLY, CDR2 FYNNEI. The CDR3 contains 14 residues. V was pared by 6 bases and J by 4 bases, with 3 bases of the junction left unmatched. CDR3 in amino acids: CASRPGLAGETQYF. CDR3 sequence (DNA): TGTGCCAGCAGGCCGGGACTAGCGGGAGAGACCCAGTACTTC.

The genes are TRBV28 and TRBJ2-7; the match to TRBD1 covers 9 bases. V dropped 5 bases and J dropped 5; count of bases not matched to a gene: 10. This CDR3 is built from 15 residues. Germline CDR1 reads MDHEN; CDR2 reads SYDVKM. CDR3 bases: TGTGCCAGCAGTCCGGTTGGGGACAGGGACAACGAGCAGTACTTC. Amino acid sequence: CASSPVGDRDNEQYF.

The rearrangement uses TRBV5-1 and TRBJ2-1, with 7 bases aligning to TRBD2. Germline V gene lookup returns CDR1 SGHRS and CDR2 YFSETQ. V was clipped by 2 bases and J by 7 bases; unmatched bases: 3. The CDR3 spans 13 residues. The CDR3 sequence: CASSFRLANEQFF. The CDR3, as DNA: TGCGCCAGCAGCTTTCGACTAGCAAATGAGCAGTTCTTC.

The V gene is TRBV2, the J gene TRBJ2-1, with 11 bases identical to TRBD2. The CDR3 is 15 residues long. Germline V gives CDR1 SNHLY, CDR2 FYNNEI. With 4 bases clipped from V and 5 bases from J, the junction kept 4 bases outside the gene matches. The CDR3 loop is CASSGTSGRDNEQFF. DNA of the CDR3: TGTGCCAGCAGTGGTACTAGCGGGAGAGACAATGAGCAGTTCTTC.

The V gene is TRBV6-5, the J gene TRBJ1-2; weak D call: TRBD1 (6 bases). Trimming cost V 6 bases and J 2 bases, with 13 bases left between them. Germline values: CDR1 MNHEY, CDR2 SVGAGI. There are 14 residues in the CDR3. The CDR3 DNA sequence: TGTGCCAGCAGCGCCTTTAGGGGGAACTATGGCTACACCTTC. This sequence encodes CASSAFRGNYGYTF.

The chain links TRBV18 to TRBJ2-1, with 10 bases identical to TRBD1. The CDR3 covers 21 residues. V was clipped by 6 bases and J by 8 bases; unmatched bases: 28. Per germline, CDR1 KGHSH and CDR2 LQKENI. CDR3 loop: CASSKKRDRGWLREAVDEQFF. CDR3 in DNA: TGTGCCAGCTCCAAAAAGCGGGACAGGGGTTGGCTGCGGGAGGCGGTCGATGAGCAGTTCTTC.

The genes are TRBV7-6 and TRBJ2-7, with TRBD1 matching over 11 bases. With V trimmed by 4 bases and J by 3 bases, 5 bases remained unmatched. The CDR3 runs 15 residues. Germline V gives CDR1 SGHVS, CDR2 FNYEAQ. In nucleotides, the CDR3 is TGTGCCAGCAGCTCCTCCGGGACAGGGGGCTACGAGCAGTACTTC. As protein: CASSSSGTGGYEQYF. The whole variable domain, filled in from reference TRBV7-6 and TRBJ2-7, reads GAGVSQSPRYKVTKRGQDVALRCDPISGHVSLYWYRQALGQGPEFLTYFNYEAQQDKSGLPNDRFSAERPEGSISTLTIQRTEQRDSAMYRCASSSSGTGGYEQYFGPGTRLTVT.

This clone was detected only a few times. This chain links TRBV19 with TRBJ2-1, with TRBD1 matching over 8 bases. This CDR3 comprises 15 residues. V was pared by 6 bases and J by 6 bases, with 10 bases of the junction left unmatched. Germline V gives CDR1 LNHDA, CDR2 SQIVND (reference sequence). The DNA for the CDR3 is TGTGCCAGTAGCATGACAGGGGTGTTGGGCAATGAGCAGTTCTTC. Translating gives CASSMTGVLGNEQFF.

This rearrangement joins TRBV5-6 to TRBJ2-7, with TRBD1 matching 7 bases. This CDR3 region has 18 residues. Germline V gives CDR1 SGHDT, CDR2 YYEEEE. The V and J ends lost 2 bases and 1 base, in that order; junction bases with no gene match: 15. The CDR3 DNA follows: TGTGCCAGCAGCTTTGAGCAGGGACGATGGGACAGTTCCTACGAGCAGTACTTC. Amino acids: CASSFEQGRWDSSYEQYF.

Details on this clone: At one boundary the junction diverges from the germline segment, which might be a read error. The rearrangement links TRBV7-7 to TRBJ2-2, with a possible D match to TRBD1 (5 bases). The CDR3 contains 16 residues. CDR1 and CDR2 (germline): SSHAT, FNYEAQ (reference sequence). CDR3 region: CASSLEAGMNTGELFF. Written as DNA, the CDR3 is TGTGCTAGCAGCTTAGAGGCAGGGATGAACACCGGGGAGCTGTTTTTT.

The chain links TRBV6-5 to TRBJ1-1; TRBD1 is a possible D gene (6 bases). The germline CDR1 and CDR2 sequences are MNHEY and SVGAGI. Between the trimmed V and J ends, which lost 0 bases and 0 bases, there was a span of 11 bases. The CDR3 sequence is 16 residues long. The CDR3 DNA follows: TGTGCCAGCAGTTACTCGGTGGGGGCCATGAACACTGAAGCTTTCTTT. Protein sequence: CASSYSVGAMNTEAFF.

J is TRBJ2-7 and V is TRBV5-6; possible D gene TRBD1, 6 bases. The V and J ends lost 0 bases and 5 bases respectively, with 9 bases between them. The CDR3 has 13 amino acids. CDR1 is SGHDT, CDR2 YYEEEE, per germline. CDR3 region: CASSLAGGDEQYF. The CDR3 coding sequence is TGTGCCAGCAGCTTGGCTGGGGGCGACGAGCAGTACTTC. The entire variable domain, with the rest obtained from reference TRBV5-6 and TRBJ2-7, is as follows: DAGVTQSPTHLIKTRGQQVTLRCSPKSGHDTVSWYQQALGQGPQFIFQYYEEEERQRGNFPDRFSGHQFPNYSSELNVNALLLGDSALYLCASSLAGGDEQYFGPGTRLTVT.

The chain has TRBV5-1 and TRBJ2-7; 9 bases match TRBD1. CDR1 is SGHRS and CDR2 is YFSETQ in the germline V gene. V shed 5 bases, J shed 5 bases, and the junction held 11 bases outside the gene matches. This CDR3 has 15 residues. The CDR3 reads CASRDTGGYFDEQYF. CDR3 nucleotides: TGCGCCAGCAGGGATACAGGGGGCTATTTCGACGAGCAGTACTTC.

The DNA of the CDR3 is TGTGCCAGAAGCCCCGGGAGGGCCCACTCCTACGAGCAGTACTTC. Residues: CARSPGRAHSYEQYF. V gene TRBV7-5 combines with J gene TRBJ2-7; the table's D gene call, TRBD2, was not cross checked with the DNA. TRBV7-5 corresponds to a pseudogene. CDR3 length equals 15 residues.